This T cell receptor beta chain was captured by sequencing in a study of blood T cells in healthy people across ages. Study-level points and caveats: Long-lived donors carried more naive CD4+ cells and greater diversity than aged donors.

Each donor gave 9.5 to 10 milliliters of peripheral blood. The CDR3 runs to 14 residues. Deletions cut 1 base from V and 2 bases from J, with 11 bases between. Germline-derived CDR1 and CDR2 are DFQATT and SNEGSKA (reference sequence). This clonotype was seen a few times. Antigen specificity is unknown. The use of a sample-barcoded 5' primer and a J-beta primer mix characterized a second PCR of about 7 to 12 cycles. TCRdb itself ran the 5' RACE reads through MiXCR, one entry per CDR3 protein. The sample holds roughly 800,000 distinct CDR3 sequences, around 36% seen once. The sequence was obtained from a man younger than 30 in good health. The gene calls are TRBV20-1 and TRBJ2-5; no firm D call. The sample was blood. Here the CDR3 reads CSARVSYGQETQYF. In DNA, the CDR3 is TGCAGTGCTAGAGTTAGTTACGGACAAGAGACCCAGTACTTC.